This section outlines one T cell receptor beta chain sequence together with its context. Its antigen is undetermined. This sample was taken from a study of cytomegalovirus exposure and HLA in healthy donors. Study-level points and caveats: A few CMV-associated chains were confirmed in vitro to be specific for CMV antigens. The classifier, whose performance was assessed in both the original and validation cohorts, reportedly diagnosed cytomegalovirus status with high specificity and sensitivity. Among TCR sequences, most were rare, though some public TCRs appeared in many donors. First-cohort TCR clusters were later found to tend to co-occur in the approximately 120 validation repertoires.

Assay: immunoSEQ multiplex PCR; the TCRdb copy retains only in-frame clones and omits some. The table records about 120,000 clones, 85% to 90% of them present only once. The CDR3 length is 14 residues. Looked up from germline, CDR1 is SGHTA and CDR2 is FQGTGA. V was pared by 5 bases and J by 5 bases, with 6 bases of the junction left unmatched. J is TRBJ1-1 and V is TRBV7-3; the match to TRBD1 covers 9 bases. Sample: PBMCs. This TCR was sampled from a woman aged 18-35 years in good health and CMV-seropositive. The CDR3 region has the DNA TGTGCCAGCAGCAAAACAGGGGGCGGGACTGAAGCTTTCTTT. This gives the protein CASSKTGGGTEAFF.